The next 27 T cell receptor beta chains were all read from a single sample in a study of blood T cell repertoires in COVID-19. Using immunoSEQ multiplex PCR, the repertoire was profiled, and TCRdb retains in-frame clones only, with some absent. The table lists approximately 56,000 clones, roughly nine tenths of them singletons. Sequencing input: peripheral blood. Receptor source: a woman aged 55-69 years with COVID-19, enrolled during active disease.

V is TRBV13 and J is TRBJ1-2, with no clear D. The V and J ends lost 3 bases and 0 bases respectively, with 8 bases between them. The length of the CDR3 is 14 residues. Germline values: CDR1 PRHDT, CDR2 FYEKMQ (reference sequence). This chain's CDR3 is CASSFRGSNYGYTF. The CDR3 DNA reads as TGTGCCAGCAGCTTTCGTGGCTCTAACTATGGCTACACCTTC.

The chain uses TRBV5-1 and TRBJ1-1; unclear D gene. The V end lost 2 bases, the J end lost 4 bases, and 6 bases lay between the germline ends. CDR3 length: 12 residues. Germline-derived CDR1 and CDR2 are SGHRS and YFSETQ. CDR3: CASSFEGTEAFF. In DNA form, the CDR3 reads TGCGCCAGCAGCTTTGAGGGCACTGAAGCTTTCTTT.

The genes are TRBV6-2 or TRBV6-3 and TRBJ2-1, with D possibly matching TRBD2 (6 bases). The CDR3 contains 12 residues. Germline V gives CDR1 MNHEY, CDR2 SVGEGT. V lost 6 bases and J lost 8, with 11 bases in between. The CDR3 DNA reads TGTGCCAGCAGCCGGGACTCCCATGAGCAGTTCTTC. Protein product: CASSRDSHEQFF.

The CDR3 DNA reads as TGTGCCAGCAGTTTATCGATCGTTACTACCTACAATGAGCAGTTCTTC. Translated, it gives CASSLSIVTTYNEQFF. The chain employs TRBV27 and TRBJ2-1; D ambiguous. Trimming removed 0 bases from V and 2 bases from J, with 11 bases in between. The V gene's germline CDR1 is MNHEY and CDR2 SMNVEV (reference sequence). The CDR3 runs to 16 residues.

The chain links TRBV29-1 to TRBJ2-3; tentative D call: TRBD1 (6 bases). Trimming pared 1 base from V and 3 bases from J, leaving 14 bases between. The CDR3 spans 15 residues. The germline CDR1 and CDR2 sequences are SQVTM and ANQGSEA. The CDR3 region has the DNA TGCAGCGTTGAAGCCGGAGCAGGGGCGACAGATACGCAGTATTTT. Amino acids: CSVEAGAGATDTQYF.

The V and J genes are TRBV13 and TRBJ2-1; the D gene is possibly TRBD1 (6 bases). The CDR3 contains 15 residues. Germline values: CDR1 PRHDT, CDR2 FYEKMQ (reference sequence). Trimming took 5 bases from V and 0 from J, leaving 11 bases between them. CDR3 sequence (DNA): TGTGCCAGCAGCACAAGGACAGTCTCCTACAATGAGCAGTTCTTC. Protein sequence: CASSTRTVSYNEQFF.

The CDR3 is CASSPLGLAESGGLYEQYF. DNA of the CDR3: TGTGCCAGCAGCCCCTTAGGACTAGCAGAGAGTGGGGGGCTCTACGAGCAGTACTTC. This chain links TRBV14 with TRBJ2-7; 8 bases line up with TRBD2. This CDR3 is 19 amino acids long. Germline loops: CDR1 SGHDN, CDR2 FVKESK. Germline trimming cut 4 bases from V and 3 bases from J; bases unmatched to any gene: 20.

The CDR3 DNA sequence: TGTGCCAGCAGTCCCCGACAGGCAGGTCAGCCCCAGCATTTT. Translated: CASSPRQAGQPQHF. The V call is TRBV6-5, the J call TRBJ1-5, with a possible D match to TRBD1 (6 bases). This CDR3 has 14 amino acids. The V end was cut by 5 bases, the J end by 6 bases, with 14 bases between. Germline CDR1 MNHEY, CDR2 SVGAGI.

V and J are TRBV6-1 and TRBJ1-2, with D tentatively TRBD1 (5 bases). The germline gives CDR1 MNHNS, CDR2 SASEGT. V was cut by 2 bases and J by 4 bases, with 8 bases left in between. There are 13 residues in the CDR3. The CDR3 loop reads CASSELDTYGYTF. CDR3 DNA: TGTGCCAGCAGTGAACTGGACACCTATGGCTACACCTTC.

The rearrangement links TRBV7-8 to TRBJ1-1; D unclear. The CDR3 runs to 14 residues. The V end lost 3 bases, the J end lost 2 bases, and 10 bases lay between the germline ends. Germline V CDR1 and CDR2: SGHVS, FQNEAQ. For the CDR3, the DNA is TGTGCCAGCAGCTTCGGGGTGGGCAACACTGAAGCTTTCTTT. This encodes CASSFGVGNTEAFF. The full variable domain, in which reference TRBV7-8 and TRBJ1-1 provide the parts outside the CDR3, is GAGVSQSPRYKVAKRGQDVALRCDPISGHVSLFWYQQALGQGPEFLTYFQNEAQLDKSGLPSDRFFAERPEGSVSTLKIQRTQQEDSAVYLCASSFGVGNTEAFFGQGTRLTVV.

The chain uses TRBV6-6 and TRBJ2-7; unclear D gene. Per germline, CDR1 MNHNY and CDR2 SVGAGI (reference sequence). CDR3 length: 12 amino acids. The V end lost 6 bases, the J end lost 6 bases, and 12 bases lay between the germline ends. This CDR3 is CASSPQVAEQYF. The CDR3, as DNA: TGTGCCAGCAGCCCCCAAGTGGCCGAGCAGTACTTC.

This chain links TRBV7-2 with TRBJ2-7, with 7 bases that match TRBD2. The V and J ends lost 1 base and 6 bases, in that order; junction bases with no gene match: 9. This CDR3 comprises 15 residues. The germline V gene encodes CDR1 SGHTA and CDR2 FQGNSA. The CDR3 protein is CASSLVSGLGGEQYF. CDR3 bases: TGTGCCAGCAGCTTAGTCTCAGGACTAGGAGGCGAGCAGTACTTC.

The CDR3 DNA reads as TGTGCCATCAGACCGGCCTACAGGGACGGGGAGCTGTTTTTT. The encoded protein is CAIRPAYRDGELFF. The J gene is TRBJ2-2, the V gene TRBV10-3; TRBD1 is a possible D gene (6 bases). Trimming removed 6 bases at V and 7 bases at J, with 15 bases between. CDR1 and CDR2 from the germline V gene are ENHRY and SYGVKD. The CDR3 runs 14 residues.

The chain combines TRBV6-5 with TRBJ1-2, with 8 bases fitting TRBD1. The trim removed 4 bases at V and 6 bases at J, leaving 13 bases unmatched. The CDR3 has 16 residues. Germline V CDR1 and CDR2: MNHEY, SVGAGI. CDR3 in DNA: TGTGCCAGCAGTTCTTATCGTAGGACAGGGTGGAATGGCTACACCTTC. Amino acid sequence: CASSSYRRTGWNGYTF.

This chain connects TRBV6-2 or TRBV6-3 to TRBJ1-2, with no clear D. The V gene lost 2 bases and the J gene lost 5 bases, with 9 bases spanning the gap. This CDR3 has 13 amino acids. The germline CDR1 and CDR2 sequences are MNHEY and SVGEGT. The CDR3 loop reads CASSYESVYGYTF. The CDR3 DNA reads TGTGCCAGCAGTTACGAGTCCGTATATGGCTACACCTTC.

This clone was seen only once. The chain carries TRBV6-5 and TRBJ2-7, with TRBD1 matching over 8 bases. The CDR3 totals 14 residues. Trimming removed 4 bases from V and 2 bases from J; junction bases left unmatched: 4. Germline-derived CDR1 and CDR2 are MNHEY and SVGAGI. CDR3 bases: TGTGCCAGCAGTTCGTCACAGGGGGCCTACGAGCAGTACTTC. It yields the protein CASSSSQGAYEQYF.

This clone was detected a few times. CDR3 coding DNA: TGTGCCAGTAGTATTGACAGGGGCCTTTGGAATGAGCAGTTCTTC. The encoded protein is CASSIDRGLWNEQFF. The chain carries TRBV19 and TRBJ2-1; 8 bases are a match to TRBD1. Germline V gene sequence: CDR1 LNHDA, CDR2 SQIVND (reference sequence). The CDR3 is made up of 15 amino acids. Germline trimming cut 3 bases from V and 7 bases from J; bases unmatched to any gene: 8.

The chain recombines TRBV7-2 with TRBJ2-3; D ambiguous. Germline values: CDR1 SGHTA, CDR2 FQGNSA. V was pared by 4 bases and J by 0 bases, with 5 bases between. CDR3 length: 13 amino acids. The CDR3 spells CASSSPSTDTQYF. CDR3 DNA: TGTGCCAGCAGCTCTCCTAGCACAGATACGCAGTATTTT.

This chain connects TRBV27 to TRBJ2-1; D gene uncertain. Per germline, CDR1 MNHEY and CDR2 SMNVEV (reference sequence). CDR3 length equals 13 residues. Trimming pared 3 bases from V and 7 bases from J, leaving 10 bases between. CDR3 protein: CASSFTPTNEQFF. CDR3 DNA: TGTGCCAGCAGTTTCACTCCGACTAATGAGCAGTTCTTC.

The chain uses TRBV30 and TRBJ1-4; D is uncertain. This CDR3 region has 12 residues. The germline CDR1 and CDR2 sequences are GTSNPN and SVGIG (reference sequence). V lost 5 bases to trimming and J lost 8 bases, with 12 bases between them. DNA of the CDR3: TGTGCCTGGGGTGAACAGCGGGAAAAACTGTTTTTT. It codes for CAWGEQREKLFF.

CDR3 sequence: CASSLEGGEYNEQFF. The CDR3 DNA sequence: TGTGCCAGCAGCTTAGAGGGAGGGGAATACAATGAGCAGTTCTTC. The chain carries TRBV11-2 and TRBJ2-1; 7 bases align to TRBD2. Trimming at V came to 0 bases and at J to 4 bases, leaving 3 bases not matched to a gene. The CDR3 is 15 residues long. Germline V CDR1 and CDR2: SGHAT, FQNNGV.

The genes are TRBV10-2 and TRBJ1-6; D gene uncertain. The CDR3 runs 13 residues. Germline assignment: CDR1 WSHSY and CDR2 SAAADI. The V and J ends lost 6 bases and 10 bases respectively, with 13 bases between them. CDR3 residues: CASSPQVESPLHF. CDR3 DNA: TGCGCCAGCAGCCCTCAAGTTGAGTCACCCCTCCACTTT.

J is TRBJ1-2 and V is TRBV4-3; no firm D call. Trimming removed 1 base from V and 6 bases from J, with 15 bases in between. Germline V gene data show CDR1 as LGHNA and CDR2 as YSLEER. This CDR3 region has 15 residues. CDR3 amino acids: CASSQVSNRPDGYTF. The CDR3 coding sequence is TGCGCCAGCAGCCAAGTCAGTAACCGCCCCGATGGCTACACCTTC.

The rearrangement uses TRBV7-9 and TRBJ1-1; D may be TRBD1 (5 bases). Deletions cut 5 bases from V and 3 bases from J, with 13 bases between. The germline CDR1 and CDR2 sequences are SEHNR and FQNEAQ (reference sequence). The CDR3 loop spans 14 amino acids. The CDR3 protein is CASSLQGTDTEAFF. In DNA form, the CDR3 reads TGTGCCAGCAGCCTTCAGGGTACGGACACTGAAGCTTTCTTT.

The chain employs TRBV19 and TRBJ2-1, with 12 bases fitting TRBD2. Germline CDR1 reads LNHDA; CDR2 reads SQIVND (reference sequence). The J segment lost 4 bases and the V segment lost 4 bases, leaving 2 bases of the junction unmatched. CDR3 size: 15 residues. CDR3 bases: TGTGCCAGTAGTAGGACTAGCGGGGAGTACAATGAGCAGTTCTTC. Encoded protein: CASSRTSGEYNEQFF.

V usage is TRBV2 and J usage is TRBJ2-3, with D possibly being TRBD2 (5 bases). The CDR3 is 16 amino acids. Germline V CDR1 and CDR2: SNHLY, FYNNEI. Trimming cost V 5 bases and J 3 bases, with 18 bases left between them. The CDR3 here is CASSSSRGGLTDTQYF. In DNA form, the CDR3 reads TGTGCCAGCAGTTCCTCCCGGGGTGGACTGACAGATACGCAGTATTTT.

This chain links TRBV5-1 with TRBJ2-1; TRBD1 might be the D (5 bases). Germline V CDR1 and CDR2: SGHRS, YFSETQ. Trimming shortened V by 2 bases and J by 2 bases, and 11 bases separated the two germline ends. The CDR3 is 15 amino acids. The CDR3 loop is CASSLQEFTYNEQFF. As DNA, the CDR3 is TGCGCCAGCAGCTTACAGGAGTTCACCTACAATGAGCAGTTCTTC.